The source of this T cell receptor (beta chain) is a study of identical twins. CDR3 length: 19 amino acids. The V gene lost 4 bases and the J gene lost 0 bases, with 19 bases spanning the gap. Germline CDR1 is LGHDT and CDR2 is YNNKEL (reference sequence). This clonotype appeared a few times. TCRdb reprocessed the 5' RACE reads with MiXCR, giving one entry per CDR3 protein. The table lists some 330,000 distinct CDR3 sequences, 9% of them singletons. The chain combines TRBV3-1 with TRBJ2-6, with D uncertain. The TCR comes from a woman aged 45-60 years in good health. The sequencing input was naive T cells sorted from blood. CDR3 region: CASSPETPAFHSGANVLTF. Here the CDR3 DNA reads TGTGCCAGCAGCCCGGAGACGCCAGCTTTCCACTCTGGGGCCAACGTCCTGACTTTC.